This T cell receptor beta chain was documented in a study of blood T cell repertoires in COVID-19. The CDR3 totals 13 residues. The V end lost 5 bases, the J end lost 3 bases, and 10 bases lay between the germline ends. Germline loops: CDR1 SGHDN, CDR2 FVKESK. Original methodology: The assay estimated nucleated cells by amplifying reference gene primers. Libraries were prepared by immunoSEQ multiplex PCR; TCRdb keeps only in-frame clonotypes and omits some of them. V and J calls plus clone size are reproduced from that table; the DNA served to infer D and trimming. The table has 50,000 to 75,000 clones, about 90% seen once.

The chain couples TRBV14 to TRBJ1-2, with D perhaps matching TRBD1 (6 bases). The source is a man aged 60-69 years with acute or convalescent COVID-19. Source material: peripheral blood. This chain's CDR3 is CASSSGQYYGYTF. CDR3 coding DNA: TGTGCCAGCAGCTCCGGACAGTACTATGGCTACACCTTC.